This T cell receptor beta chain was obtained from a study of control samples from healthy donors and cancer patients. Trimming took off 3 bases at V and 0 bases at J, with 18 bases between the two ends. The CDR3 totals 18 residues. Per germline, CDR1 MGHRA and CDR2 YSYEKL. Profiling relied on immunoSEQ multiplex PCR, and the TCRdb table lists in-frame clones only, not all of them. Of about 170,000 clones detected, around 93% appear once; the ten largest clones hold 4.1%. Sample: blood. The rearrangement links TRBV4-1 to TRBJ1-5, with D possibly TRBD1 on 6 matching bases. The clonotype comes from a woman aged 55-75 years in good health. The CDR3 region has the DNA TGCGCCAGCAGCCACCCCGGGTGGGGGCGGAATAGCAATCAGCCCCAGCATTTT. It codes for CASSHPGWGRNSNQPQHF.